These 19 T cell receptor beta chains were all obtained from the same sample, sequenced in a study of a mutant IDH1 vaccine in newly diagnosed glioma. The repertoire was sequenced with immunoSEQ multiplex PCR; TCRdb's copy has only in-frame clones and lacks some. This sample has fewer than 100,000 clones, with about 90% found just once. The time point is: baseline, week 1 (first vaccination visit). Sample treatment: pre-vaccination baseline after standard-of-care therapy. Sequenced material: PBMCs, taken from a glioma patient treated with radiotherapy, temozolomide or both. Receptors originate from a woman aged 45-65 years with glioma.

The chain couples TRBV5-1 to TRBJ1-2; 10 positions agree with TRBD1. The V segment lost 0 bases and the J segment 7 bases; nucleotides outside the gene matches: 3. Germline V lookup: CDR1 SGHRS, CDR2 YFSETQ. This CDR3 region has 14 residues. Here the CDR3 reads CASSLGTGGGGYTF. The CDR3 DNA sequence: TGCGCCAGCAGCTTGGGGACAGGGGGTGGTGGCTACACCTTC.

This chain uses TRBV5-4 with TRBJ2-3, with D perhaps TRBD1 or TRBD2 (5 bases each). Germline loops: CDR1 SGHNT, CDR2 YYREEE (reference sequence). V dropped 0 bases and J dropped 4 bases, with 6 bases sitting between them. CDR3 length equals 13 residues. The CDR3 region has the DNA TGTGCCAGCAGCTTGGGAGGGGCAGATACGCAGTATTTT. As protein: CASSLGGADTQYF.

J is TRBJ2-2 and V is TRBV27; 7 positions agree with TRBD1. J gave up 4 bases and V 5 bases, and 10 bases lay outside the gene matches. Germline CDR1 reads MNHEY; CDR2 reads SMNVEV (reference sequence). This CDR3 comprises 16 residues. The CDR3 coding sequence is TGTGCCAGCAGTCGATCTAGGGGGCAGATCACCGGGGAGCTGTTTTTT. Amino acids: CASSRSRGQITGELFF.

This clone appeared once. The chain has TRBV12-5 and TRBJ1-1, with D hard to call. This CDR3 is built from 13 residues. Germline assignment: CDR1 LGHNT and CDR2 FRNRAP. The germline V and J ends were trimmed by 0 bases and 2 bases, with 4 bases remaining between them. CDR3 bases: TGTGCTAGTGGTTTGGTCACTAACACTGAAGCTTTCTTT. Amino acids: CASGLVTNTEAFF.

The rearrangement uses TRBV10-1 and TRBJ2-3; tentatively, D is TRBD1 (6 bases). Germline V gene data show CDR1 as WNHNN and CDR2 as SYGVQD (reference sequence). V was trimmed by 3 bases and J by 2 bases, leaving 12 bases between them. The CDR3 totals 15 residues. The CDR3 here is CASSEGTRITDTQYF. The CDR3 coding sequence is TGCGCCAGCAGTGAAGGGACACGGATCACAGATACGCAGTATTTT.

The chain uses TRBV5-1 and TRBJ2-3, with D perhaps given as TRBD1 or TRBD2 (5 bases each). The germline gives CDR1 SGHRS, CDR2 YFSETQ. The CDR3 runs 16 residues. V was clipped by 0 bases and J by 0 bases, with 11 bases between them. The CDR3 loop is CASSLGGSGSTDTQYF. CDR3 in DNA: TGCGCCAGCAGCTTGGGGGGGAGCGGAAGCACAGATACGCAGTATTTT.

The CDR3 bases are TGTGCCAGCAGCGTCGCGGTCAGGGGTATCGGCGAGCAGTACTTC. This sequence encodes CASSVAVRGIGEQYF. The chain uses TRBV7-2 and TRBJ2-7; D is perhaps TRBD1 (6 bases). Trimming left V 5 bases short and J 6 bases short, with 20 bases between. CDR1 and CDR2 (germline): SGHTA, FQGNSA. CDR3 size: 15 residues.

The V call is TRBV7-2, the J call TRBJ1-1, with TRBD1 matching over 8 bases. CDR3 size: 14 residues. The germline gives CDR1 SGHTA, CDR2 FQGNSA. With 5 bases clipped from V and 6 bases from J, the junction kept 8 bases outside the gene matches. The CDR3 is CASSRGQAIAEAFF. CDR3 bases: TGTGCCAGCAGCCGGGGACAGGCTATCGCTGAAGCTTTCTTT.

For the CDR3, the DNA is TGTGCCATCAGTGTGGGTCTGCAAGAGACCCAGTACTTC. Translated: CAISVGLQETQYF. The chain carries TRBV10-3 and TRBJ2-5, with D unresolved. The CDR3 has 13 residues. The germline gives CDR1 ENHRY, CDR2 SYGVKD. The V end was cut by 4 bases, the J end by 2 bases, with 8 bases between.

This sequence joins TRBV5-6 and TRBJ2-5; no reliable D call. Trimming shortened V by 4 bases and J by 0 bases, and 19 bases separated the two germline ends. Germline V gene sequence: CDR1 SGHDT, CDR2 YYEEEE. The CDR3 runs to 17 residues. CDR3 sequence: CASSTRHGANYQETQYF. The CDR3 DNA reads TGTGCCAGCAGCACCAGACATGGAGCGAACTACCAAGAGACCCAGTACTTC.

The gene calls are TRBV9 and TRBJ2-7, with 10 bases identical to TRBD1. Per germline, CDR1 SGDLS and CDR2 YYNGEE. The V segment lost 4 bases and the J segment 5 bases; nucleotides outside the gene matches: 6. This CDR3 is 14 amino acids long. The DNA for the CDR3 is TGTGCCAGCAGCATCCGGGACAGGGGCGACGAGCAGTACTTC. Its protein is CASSIRDRGDEQYF.

This CDR3 reads CASSLRPGTTKHYEQYF. Written as DNA, the CDR3 is TGTGCCAGCAGTCTTCGACCCGGGACAACTAAGCACTACGAGCAGTACTTC. This rearrangement joins TRBV27 to TRBJ2-7; the D gene is possibly TRBD1 (6 bases). The V gene's germline CDR1 is MNHEY and CDR2 SMNVEV (reference sequence). The V and J ends lost 5 bases and 3 bases respectively, with 23 bases between them. The CDR3 covers 17 residues.

The chain recombines TRBV10-1 with TRBJ2-7, with D tentatively TRBD2 (5 bases). Per germline, CDR1 WNHNN and CDR2 SYGVQD (reference sequence). Trimming removed 7 bases at V and 0 bases at J, with 10 bases between. This CDR3 is 13 amino acids long. The DNA for the CDR3 is TGCGCCAGCACCCCGGGATCCTCCTACGAGCAGTACTTC. As protein: CASTPGSSYEQYF.

This clone was observed once. The rearrangement uses TRBV2 and TRBJ1-6; TRBD1 is a possible D gene (6 bases). Germline V gives CDR1 SNHLY, CDR2 FYNNEI. The CDR3 is 15 amino acids. V was pared by 4 bases and J by 10 bases, with 17 bases between. DNA of the CDR3: TGTGCCAGCAGTGTGATGGACAGTAATGGATCACCCCTCCACTTT. Its translation: CASSVMDSNGSPLHF.

The V and J genes are TRBV7-9 and TRBJ2-4; possibly TRBD1 for D (6 bases). CDR1 SEHNR and CDR2 FQNEAQ come from the germline V gene (reference sequence). CDR3 length equals 12 residues. The ends were cut back, 5 bases at V and 5 bases at J, with 7 bases in the middle. CDR3 amino acids: CASSNRENIQYF. CDR3 nucleotides: TGTGCCAGCAGCAACAGGGAAAACATTCAGTACTTC.

The chain couples TRBV7-9 to TRBJ1-1; no clear D gene. This CDR3 region has 13 residues. Germline V gene lookup returns CDR1 SEHNR and CDR2 FQNEAQ (reference sequence). Trimming removed 4 bases at V and 8 bases at J, with 14 bases between. CDR3 sequence: CASSSTDSAEAFF. In nucleotides, the CDR3 is TGTGCCAGCAGCTCGACCGACTCGGCCGAAGCTTTCTTT.

The V and J genes are TRBV27 and TRBJ1-3; 7 bases fit TRBD1. The CDR3 totals 14 residues. Germline values: CDR1 MNHEY, CDR2 SMNVEV (reference sequence). Trimming at V came to 8 bases and at J to 0 bases, leaving 4 bases not matched to a gene. The CDR3 spells CASSDRSSGNTIYF. The CDR3 region has the DNA TGTGCCAGCTCGGACAGGAGCTCTGGAAACACCATATATTTT.

The chain has TRBV9 and TRBJ1-3, with unresolved D. With 5 bases removed from V and 0 bases from J, the gap between germline ends came to 15 bases. The CDR3 sequence is 16 residues long. Germline V lookup: CDR1 SGDLS, CDR2 YYNGEE. CDR3 in amino acids: CASSSLGFLSGNTIYF. In DNA, the CDR3 is TGTGCCAGCAGTAGTTTGGGGTTTCTCTCTGGAAACACCATATATTTT.

The chain employs TRBV6-5 and TRBJ2-3; 11 bases fit TRBD1. With V trimmed by 6 bases and J by 5 bases, 7 bases remained unmatched. The CDR3 has 15 residues. CDR1 is MNHEY and CDR2 is SVGAGI in the germline V gene. CDR3 amino acids: CASRRTGGSEDTQYF. The CDR3 nucleotides read TGTGCCAGCAGGCGGACAGGGGGCTCGGAAGATACGCAGTATTTT.